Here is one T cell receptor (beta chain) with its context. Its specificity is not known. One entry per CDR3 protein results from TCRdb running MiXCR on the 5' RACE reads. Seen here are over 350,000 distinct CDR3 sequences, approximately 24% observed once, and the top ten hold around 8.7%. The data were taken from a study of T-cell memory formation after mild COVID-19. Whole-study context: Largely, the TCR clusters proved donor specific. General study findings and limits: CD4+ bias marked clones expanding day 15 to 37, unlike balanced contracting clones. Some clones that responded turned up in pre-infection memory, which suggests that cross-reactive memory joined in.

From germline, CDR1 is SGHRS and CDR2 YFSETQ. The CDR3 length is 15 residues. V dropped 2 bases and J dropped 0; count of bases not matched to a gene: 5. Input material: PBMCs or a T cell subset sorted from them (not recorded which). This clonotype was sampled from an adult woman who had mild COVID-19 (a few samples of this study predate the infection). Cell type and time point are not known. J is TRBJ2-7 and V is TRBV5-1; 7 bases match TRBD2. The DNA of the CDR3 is TGCGCCAGCAGCTTCGGCGGGAGCGACTCCTACGAGCAGTACTTC. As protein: CASSFGGSDSYEQYF.